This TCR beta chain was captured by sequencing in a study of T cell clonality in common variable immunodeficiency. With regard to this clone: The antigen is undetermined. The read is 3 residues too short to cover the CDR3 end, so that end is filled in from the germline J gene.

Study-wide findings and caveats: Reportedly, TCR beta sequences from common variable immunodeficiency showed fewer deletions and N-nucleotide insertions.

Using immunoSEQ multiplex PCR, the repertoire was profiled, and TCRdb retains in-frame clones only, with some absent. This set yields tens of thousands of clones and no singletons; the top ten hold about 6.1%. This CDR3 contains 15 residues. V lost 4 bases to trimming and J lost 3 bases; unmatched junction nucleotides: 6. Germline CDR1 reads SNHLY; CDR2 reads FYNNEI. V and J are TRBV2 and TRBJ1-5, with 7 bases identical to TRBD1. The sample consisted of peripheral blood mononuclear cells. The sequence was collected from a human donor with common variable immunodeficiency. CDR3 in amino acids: CASSVDGQANQPQHF. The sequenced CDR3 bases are TGTGCCAGCAGTGTGGATGGACAGGCCAATCAGCCC.